Described below is a single T cell receptor beta chain sequence and its context. The data are from a study of blood T cell repertoires in COVID-19. Study context: Sample material is recorded as cDNA or gDNA derived from T cells, B-cell-depleted T cells, or PBMCs.

Per the germline V gene, CDR1 is SGHRS and CDR2 is YFSETQ. This CDR3 comprises 15 residues. The V and J ends lost 4 bases and 5 bases, in that order; junction bases with no gene match: 8. Some clones are missing from TCRdb's copy, which holds only in-frame ones; the method was immunoSEQ multiplex PCR. Of roughly 380,000 clones detected, about 91% appear once; the ten largest clones hold roughly 1.5%. Recruited during active infection, patients (from Seattle) were subsequently followed longitudinally. The sequenced sample consisted of peripheral blood. V and J are TRBV5-1 and TRBJ2-5, with TRBD2 matching 10 bases. This TCR was recovered from a woman between 40 and 55 years old with COVID-19, enrolled during active disease. The CDR3 DNA sequence: TGCGCCAGCAGCCGAAGCGGGGGGGCCGAGGAGACCCAGTACTTC. Encoded protein: CASSRSGGAEETQYF.